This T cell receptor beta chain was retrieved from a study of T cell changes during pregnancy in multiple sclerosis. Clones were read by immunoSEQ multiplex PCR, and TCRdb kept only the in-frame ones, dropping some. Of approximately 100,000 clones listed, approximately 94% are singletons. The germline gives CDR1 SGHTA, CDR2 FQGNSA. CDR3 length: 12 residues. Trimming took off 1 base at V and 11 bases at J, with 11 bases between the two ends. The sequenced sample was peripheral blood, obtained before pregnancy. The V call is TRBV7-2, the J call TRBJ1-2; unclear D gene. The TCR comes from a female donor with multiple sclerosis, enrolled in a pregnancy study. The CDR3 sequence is CASSLVGSVYTF. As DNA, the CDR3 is TGTGCCAGCAGCTTAGTGGGGAGCGTTTACACCTTC.